These T cell receptor beta chains were read from a single sample in a study of radiotherapy plus CTLA-4 blockade in lung cancer. This table comes from immunoSEQ multiplex PCR, and its TCRdb copy is limited to in-frame clones, with some not included. The sample lists some 46,000 clones, 75% to 90% occurring once. The specimen was peripheral blood, collected from a patient treated with radiotherapy plus ipilimumab. The source is a human donor with non-small cell lung cancer who had stable disease on radiotherapy plus ipilimumab. The CDR3 runs from the conserved cysteine through the conserved F or W. A D gene is named only where the DNA matches it firmly. Expanded clones are given a class, and other clones once, few, many or no size at all.

.	14	TRBV5-3	TRBJ2-7	.	TGTGCCAGAAGCTTGGACAGGCTCTCCTACGAGCAGTACTTC	CARSLDRLSYEQYF
TRBD2	16	TRBV2	TRBJ2-7	few	TGTGCCAGCAGTGGTCGGACTAGCGGAGCCCCCTACGAGCAGTACTTC	CASSGRTSGAPYEQYF
.	13	TRBV16	TRBJ2-7	.	TGTGCCAGCAGCCAGCCCCCGGAGTACGAGCAGTACTTC	CASSQPPEYEQYF
.	15	TRBV18	TRBJ1-2	.	TGTGCCAGCTCACCACGACACACTTCTAACTATGGCTACACCTTC	CASSPRHTSNYGYTF
.	13	TRBV7-9	TRBJ2-1	.	TGTGCCAGCAGCCCCGACAGCTACAATGAGCAGTTCTTC	CASSPDSYNEQFF
TRBD1	16	TRBV18	TRBJ2-7	.	TGTGCCAGCTCACCGACAGGGGGACTAAACCTCTACGAGCAGTACTTC	CASSPTGGLNLYEQYF
TRBD1	19	TRBV5-4	TRBJ1-3	.	TGTGCCAGCAGCAGGGCCGGGACAGGGGGGGCACTCTCTGGAAACACCATATATTTT	CASSRAGTGGALSGNTIYF
.	15	TRBV30	TRBJ2-6	.	TGTGCCTGGTCCGAGGGTCTCGGGGGGGCCAACGTCCTGACTTTC	CAWSEGLGGANVLTF
.	14	TRBV19	TRBJ1-1	.	TGTGCCAGTACCTGGGGGCAGGCTAGCACTGAAGCTTTCTTT	CASTWGQASTEAFF
.	14	TRBV9	TRBJ1-1	.	TGTGCCAGCAGCGTACAGGGCGGTGTCACTGAAGCTTTCTTT	CASSVQGGVTEAFF
TRBD2	18	TRBV7-6	TRBJ2-1	.	TGTGCCAGCAGCTCCGACAACGCCCTAGCGGGTTTTTACAATGAGCAGTTCTTC	CASSSDNALAGFYNEQFF
.	16	TRBV2	TRBJ2-3	.	TGTGCCAGCAGGCACAGACTAGTCGTTGGCTCTGATACGCAGTATTTT	CASRHRLVVGSDTQYF
TRBD2	16	TRBV14	TRBJ2-3	.	TGTGCCAGCAGCCCCATTCTGACTAGCGGCACAGATACGCAGTATTTT	CASSPILTSGTDTQYF
.	12	TRBV19	TRBJ1-2	few	TGTGCCAGTAGTATAGGACACGGTGGCTACACCTTC	CASSIGHGGYTF
TRBD1	14	TRBV19	TRBJ1-5	.	TGTGCCAGTAGTATTCGGACAGGGAACCAGCCCCAGCATTTT	CASSIRTGNQPQHF
.	16	TRBV6-6	TRBJ1-3	.	TGTGCCAGCAGTTATTTGGAGAAGAGATCTGGAAACACCATATATTTT	CASSYLEKRSGNTIYF
.	15	TRBV5-8	TRBJ2-1	.	TGTGCCAGCAGCTTGGAGGGCCTAGCCACCGGTGAGCAGTTCTTC	CASSLEGLATGEQFF
.	16	TRBV6-1	TRBJ2-7	.	TGTGCCAGCAGTGAAGTTTCCGGGACTTACTCCTACGAGCAGTACTTC	CASSEVSGTYSYEQYF
TRBD2	17	TRBV18	TRBJ2-6	.	TGTGCCAGCTCACCGGGACTAGCGGGAGCTGGGGCCAACGTCCTGACTTTC	CASSPGLAGAGANVLTF
.	16	TRBV7-2	TRBJ2-5	.	TGTGCCAGCAGCTCAGAGACTGGGGGCCCTGGGGAGACCCAGTACTTC	CASSSETGGPGETQYF
TRBD2	15	TRBV2	TRBJ2-5	.	TGTGCCAGCAGAGGACTAGCGGACCCACAAGAGACCCAGTACTTC	CASRGLADPQETQYF
.	16	TRBV18	TRBJ1-3	once	TGTGCCAGCTCAATACAGGGTTCGGGATCTGGAAACACCATATATTTT	CASSIQGSGSGNTIYF
.	17	TRBV18	TRBJ1-3	.	TGTGCCAGCTCACCACGGGAGGGCTCGGTCTCTGGAAACACCATATATTTT	CASSPREGSVSGNTIYF
TRBD2	15	TRBV6-1	TRBJ2-3	.	TGTGCCAGCAGTGTTAGCGCTAGCGGGAGAGAGGGAGGGTATTTT	CASSVSASGREGGYF
TRBD1	18	TRBV10-2	TRBJ2-7	once	TGCGCCAGCAGTGAACTTGGGACAGGGTTTTCCGCCGCCTACGAGCAGTACTTC	CASSELGTGFSAAYEQYF
.	15	TRBV2	TRBJ1-2	.	TGTGCCAGCACGCCTATCAGGGAGGCAAGCTATGGCTACACCTTC	CASTPIREASYGYTF
.	13	TRBV11-2	TRBJ2-3	.	TGTGCCAGCAGCCTAACTGGGGGGGATACGCAGTATTTT	CASSLTGGDTQYF
.	13	TRBV23-1	TRBJ2-1	.	TGCGCCAGCAGGAAAAGCGGCAGCAATGAGCAGTTCTTC	CASRKSGSNEQFF
TRBD1	15	TRBV28	TRBJ2-5	.	TGTGCCAGCAGCCCCGGACAGGGGGCGGCGGAGACCCAGTACTTC	CASSPGQGAAETQYF
.	15	TRBV30	TRBJ1-2	medium-sized	TGTGCCTGTTTACCTTGGGATCGGAGGTACTATGGCTACACCTTC	CACLPWDRRYYGYTF
.	15	TRBV7-2	TRBJ2-2	.	TGTGCCAGCAGCTCGTTGGGACTGAACACCGGGGAGCTGTTTTTT	CASSSLGLNTGELFF
TRBD2	15	TRBV19	TRBJ2-1	.	TGTGCCAGTAGGAGCGGGACTAGCTCCTACAATGAGCAGTTCTTC	CASRSGTSSYNEQFF
.	15	TRBV4-2	TRBJ2-7	.	TGTGCCAGCAGCCAAGGAAGGGGTAGCTCCTACGAGCAGTACTTC	CASSQGRGSSYEQYF
TRBD1	14	TRBV5-4	TRBJ2-3	.	TGTGCCAGCAGCCGACAGGGGAGCACAGATACGCAGTATTTT	CASSRQGSTDTQYF
.	17	TRBV4-1	TRBJ2-1	.	TGCGCCAGCAGCCAAGAATCTGCGGGGAGCTCCTACAATGAGCAGTTCTTC	CASSQESAGSSYNEQFF
TRBD2	15	TRBV28	TRBJ2-7	.	TGTGCCAGCAGTTATGGACTAGCGGCAATAATGGGGCAGTACTTC	CASSYGLAAIMGQYF
TRBD1	14	TRBV14	TRBJ1-2	.	TGTGCCAGCAGCCAGGGACAGGGTCTCTATGGCTACACCTTC	CASSQGQGLYGYTF
.	16	TRBV9	TRBJ2-7	.	TGTGCCAGCAGCGCGGTAGGTGCGGCACGGTCCTACGAGCAGTACTTC	CASSAVGAARSYEQYF
TRBD1	14	TRBV28	TRBJ1-5	once	TGTGCCAGCAGTCCAGGGGGAAAGGATCAGCCCCAGCATTTT	CASSPGGKDQPQHF
.	11	TRBV20-1	TRBJ2-7	once	TGCAGTGCCGAGACTATGACAAAGCAGTACTTC	CSAETMTKQYF
TRBD2	14	TRBV27	TRBJ2-1	few	TGTGCCAGCAGTGTCGGGACTAGCCCTTCCCCGCAGTTCTTC	CASSVGTSPSPQFF
TRBD1	12	TRBV6-5	TRBJ1-2	.	TGTGCCAGCAGAACAGGGGGTTATGGCTACACCTTC	CASRTGGYGYTF
TRBD1	13	TRBV11-2	TRBJ1-2	.	TGTGCCAGCAGCTTAGAAGGGGGCTTTGGCTACACCTTC	CASSLEGGFGYTF
.	15	TRBV30	TRBJ1-4	.	TGTGCCTGGAGTGTAAATGGTGGGGGGAATGAAAAACTGTTTTTT	CAWSVNGGGNEKLFF
TRBD2	16	TRBV29-1	TRBJ2-1	.	TGCAGCGTTACGGGACTAGCGGGCGCCTCCTACAATGAGCAGTTCTTC	CSVTGLAGASYNEQFF
.	15	TRBV4-3	TRBJ2-3	once	TGCGCCAGCAGCCAAGATGTCGAACGGGGAGATACGCAGTATTTT	CASSQDVERGDTQYF
.	18	TRBV9	TRBJ1-3	.	TGTGCCAGCAGCGTAGAGGGCAGGGTCTTCGGCTCTGGAAACACCATATATTTT	CASSVEGRVFGSGNTIYF
TRBD2	19	TRBV19	TRBJ2-7	.	TGTGCCAGTAGTATAGTCTTTCGGACCCAAGCGGGGATCTCCTACGAGCAGTACTTC	CASSIVFRTQAGISYEQYF
TRBD2	14	TRBV14	TRBJ2-5	.	TGTGCCAGCAGCCAAGTGACGGGGGGGGAGACCCAGTACTTC	CASSQVTGGETQYF
TRBD2	16	TRBV18	TRBJ2-7	.	TGTGCCAGCTCAAAATCCGGGACTAGCGGGAGATCCGAGCAGTACTTC	CASSKSGTSGRSEQYF
TRBD2	15	TRBV5-6	TRBJ2-7	.	TGTGCCAGCAGTCTAATAGCGGGAAACTCCTACGAGCAGTACTTC	CASSLIAGNSYEQYF
TRBD1	19	TRBV23-1	TRBJ2-5	.	TGCGCCAGCAGCCCTAACACCCCTGGGACAGACCACTTCCAAGAGACCCAGTACTTC	CASSPNTPGTDHFQETQYF
TRBD1	15	TRBV18	TRBJ2-3	.	TGTGCCAGCTCACCACTGGGGGACAGGACAGATACGCAGTATTTT	CASSPLGDRTDTQYF
.	14	TRBV14	TRBJ2-2	.	TGTGCCAGCAGCCAAGGTCGGTTCACCGGGGAGCTGTTTTTT	CASSQGRFTGELFF
.	14	TRBV30	TRBJ2-1	.	TGTGTCATGCTAGCGCTGAGCTCCTACAATGAGCAGTTCTTC	CVMLALSSYNEQFF
.	15	TRBV4-1	TRBJ2-3	.	TGCGCCAGCAGCCAAGTTCGGTCACTCACAGATACGCAGTATTTT	CASSQVRSLTDTQYF
.	20	TRBV21-1	TRBJ2-5	.	TGTGCCAGCAGCAAGAGGGAGTTGACAGGGCCAACGGAAAAACAAGAGACCCAGTACTTC	CASSKRELTGPTEKQETQYF
TRBD2	15	TRBV6-6	TRBJ2-2	.	TGTGCCAGCAGTTACGGCAGGGAGGGCACCGGGGAGCTGTTTTTT	CASSYGREGTGELFF
TRBD1	18	TRBV27	TRBJ2-2	.	TGTGCCAGCAGTCCCTCCCCGGGGACAGGACGGAACACCGGGGAGCTGTTTTTT	CASSPSPGTGRNTGELFF
.	16	TRBV9	TRBJ2-1	.	TGTGCCAGCAGCTTCCTGAGGGAGCCCGGGGGCAATGAGCAGTTCTTC	CASSFLREPGGNEQFF